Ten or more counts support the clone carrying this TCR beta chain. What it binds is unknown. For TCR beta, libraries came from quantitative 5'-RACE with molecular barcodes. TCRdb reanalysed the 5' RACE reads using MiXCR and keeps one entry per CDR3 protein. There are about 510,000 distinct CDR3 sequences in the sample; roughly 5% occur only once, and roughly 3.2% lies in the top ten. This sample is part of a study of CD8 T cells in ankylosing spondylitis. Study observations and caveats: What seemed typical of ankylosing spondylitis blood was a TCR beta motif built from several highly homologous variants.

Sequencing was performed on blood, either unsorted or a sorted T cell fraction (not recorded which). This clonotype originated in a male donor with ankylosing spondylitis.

CDR3 protein: CASNQEAGGPADTQYF. The CDR3 nucleotides are TGTGCCAGCAACCAAGAAGCGGGGGGTCCCGCAGATACGCAGTATTTT. The chain has TRBV9 and TRBJ2-3, with 9 bases lining up with TRBD2. The germline gives CDR1 SGDLS, CDR2 YYNGEE. The trim removed 6 bases at V and 4 bases at J, leaving 12 bases unmatched. The CDR3 runs to 16 residues.